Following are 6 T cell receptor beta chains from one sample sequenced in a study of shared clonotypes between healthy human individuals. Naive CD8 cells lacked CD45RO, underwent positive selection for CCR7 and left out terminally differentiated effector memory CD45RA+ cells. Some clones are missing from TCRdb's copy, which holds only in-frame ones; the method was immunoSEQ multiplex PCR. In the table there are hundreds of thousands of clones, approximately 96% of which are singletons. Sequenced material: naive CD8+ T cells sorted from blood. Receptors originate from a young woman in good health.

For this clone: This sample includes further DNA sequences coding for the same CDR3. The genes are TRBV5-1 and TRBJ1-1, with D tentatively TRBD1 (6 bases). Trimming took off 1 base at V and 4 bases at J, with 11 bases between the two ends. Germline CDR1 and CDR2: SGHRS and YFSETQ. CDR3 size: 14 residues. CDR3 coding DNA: TGCGCCAGCAGCTTGCCAGGGGCCGGCACTGAAGCTTTCTTT. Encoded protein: CASSLPGAGTEAFF.

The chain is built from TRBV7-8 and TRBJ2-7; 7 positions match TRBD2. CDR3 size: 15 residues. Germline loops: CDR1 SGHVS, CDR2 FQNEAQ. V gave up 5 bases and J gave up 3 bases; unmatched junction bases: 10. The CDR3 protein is CASSIPAGRNYEQYF. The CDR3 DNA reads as TGTGCCAGCAGCATACCAGCGGGACGCAACTACGAGCAGTACTTC.

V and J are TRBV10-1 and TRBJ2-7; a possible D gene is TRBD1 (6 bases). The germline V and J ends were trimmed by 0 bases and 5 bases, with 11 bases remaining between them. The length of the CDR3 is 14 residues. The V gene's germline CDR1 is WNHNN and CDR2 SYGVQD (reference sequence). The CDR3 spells CASSESTGKDEQYF. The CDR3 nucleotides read TGCGCCAGCAGTGAGTCTACAGGGAAGGACGAGCAGTACTTC.

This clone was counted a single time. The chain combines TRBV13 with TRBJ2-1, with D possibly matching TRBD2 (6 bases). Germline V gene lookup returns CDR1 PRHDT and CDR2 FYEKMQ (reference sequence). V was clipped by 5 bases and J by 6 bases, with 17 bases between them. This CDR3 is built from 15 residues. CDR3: CASSPTGTSSNEQFF. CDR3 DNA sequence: TGTGCCAGCAGCCCGACCGGGACTTCAAGCAATGAGCAGTTCTTC. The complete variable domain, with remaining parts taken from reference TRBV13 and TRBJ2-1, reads AAGVIQSPRHLIKEKRETATLKCYPIPRHDTVYWYQQGPGQDPQFLISFYEKMQSDKGSIPDRFSAQQFSDYHSELNMSSLELGDSALYFCASSPTGTSSNEQFFGPGTRLTVL.

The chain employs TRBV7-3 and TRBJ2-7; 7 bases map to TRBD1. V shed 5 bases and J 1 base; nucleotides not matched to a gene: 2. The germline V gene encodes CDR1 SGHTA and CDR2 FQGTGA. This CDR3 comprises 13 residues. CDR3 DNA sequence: TGTGCCAGCAGCCGGGACAGTTCCTACGAGCAGTACTTC. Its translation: CASSRDSSYEQYF.

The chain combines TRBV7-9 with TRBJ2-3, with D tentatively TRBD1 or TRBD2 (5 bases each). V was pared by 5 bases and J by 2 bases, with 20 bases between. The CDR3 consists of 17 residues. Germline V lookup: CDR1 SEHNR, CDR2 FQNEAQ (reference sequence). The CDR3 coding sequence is TGTGCCAGCAGCCACCCTCCGAGGGGATACTACACAGATACGCAGTATTTT. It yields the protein CASSHPPRGYYTDTQYF.